Each of the 13 T cell receptor beta chains below was sequenced from the same sample in a study of cytotoxic CD8 clonotypes in ibrutinib-treated CLL. The table came from immunoSEQ multiplex PCR; TCRdb's copy has only in-frame clones and leaves some out. The sample gives 110,000 to 150,000 clones, less than 95% of which show up once; approximately 10% is in the top ten. The sample in question was PBMCs, obtained after 12 months of ibrutinib treatment. These TCRs come from a human donor with chronic lymphocytic leukemia.

J is TRBJ2-5 and V is TRBV7-3; 13 bases align to TRBD2. From germline, CDR1 is SGHTA and CDR2 FQGTGA. This CDR3 region has 15 residues. The ends lost 4 bases at V and 4 bases at J; junction bases unmatched: 3. CDR3 nucleotides: TGTGCCAGCAGCTCACTAGCGGGAGGGTTAGAGACCCAGTACTTC. It is translated as CASSSLAGGLETQYF. The full variable domain, completed using reference TRBV7-3 and TRBJ2-5, is GAGVSQTPSNKVTEKGKYVELRCDPISGHTALYWYRQSLGQGPEFLIYFQGTGAADDSGLPNDRFFAVRPEGSVSTLKIQRTERGDSAVYLCASSSLAGGLETQYFGPGTRLLVL.

The gene calls are TRBV4-1 and TRBJ2-2, with 10 bases fitting TRBD1. The junction had 12 bases not matched to a gene; V was cut back by 1 base and J by 4 bases. Germline V gene data show CDR1 as MGHRA and CDR2 as YSYEKL. The CDR3 is made up of 19 amino acids. CDR3 DNA sequence: TGCGCCAGCAGCCAAGTCTCTTCGGGACAGGGGTTCTTCACCGGGGAGCTGTTTTTT. Its protein product is CASSQVSSGQGFFTGELFF.

The chain is built from TRBV28 and TRBJ1-1; TRBD1 agrees at 7 bases. Germline V lookup: CDR1 MDHEN, CDR2 SYDVKM. This CDR3 has 13 amino acids. V dropped 4 bases and J dropped 5; count of bases not matched to a gene: 4. CDR3 residues: CASSYDRATEAFF. The CDR3 nucleotides are TGTGCCAGCAGTTACGACAGGGCGACTGAAGCTTTCTTT.

This chain links TRBV29-1 with TRBJ1-2, with 8 nucleotides matching TRBD1. CDR3 size: 13 residues. Germline V gene lookup returns CDR1 SQVTM and CDR2 ANQGSEA. J gave up 5 bases and V 5 bases, and 7 bases lay outside the gene matches. CDR3 in amino acids: CSVSGTGGYGYTF. DNA of the CDR3: TGCAGCGTTTCCGGGACAGGTGGATATGGCTACACCTTC.

The chain uses TRBV27 and TRBJ2-2; D is unclear. The CDR3 contains 12 residues. The V gene lost 1 base and the J gene lost 6 bases, with 3 bases spanning the gap. Germline CDR1 and CDR2: MNHEY and SMNVEV (reference sequence). The CDR3 sequence: CASSLYSGELFF. The CDR3 DNA sequence: TGTGCCAGCAGTTTATACTCCGGGGAGCTGTTTTTT.

This clone occurred once. This chain links TRBV14 with TRBJ2-2; D gene unclear. Germline V lookup: CDR1 SGHDN, CDR2 FVKESK. This CDR3 is built from 15 residues. The V end was cut by 1 base, the J end by 3 bases, with 9 bases between. The DNA for the CDR3 is TGTGCCAGCAGCCAAGGGGAAAGATACACCGGGGAGCTGTTTTTT. This codes for CASSQGERYTGELFF.

The chain employs TRBV15 and TRBJ1-5, with 8 bases that match TRBD1. This CDR3 region has 16 residues. The V segment lost 6 bases and the J segment 4 bases; nucleotides outside the gene matches: 11. The V gene's germline CDR1 is LNHNV and CDR2 YYDKDF (reference sequence). The CDR3 DNA sequence: TGTGCCACCAGTATTCTCACAGGGGGATGGAATCAGCCCCAGCATTTT. Translated, it gives CATSILTGGWNQPQHF.

J is TRBJ2-1 and V is TRBV27, with D possibly being TRBD2 (5 bases). The V end was cut by 4 bases, the J end by 4 bases, with 14 bases between. Germline V gene data show CDR1 as MNHEY and CDR2 as SMNVEV (reference sequence). This CDR3 comprises 15 residues. CDR3 amino acids: CASSYLEDRYNEQFF. CDR3 DNA: TGTGCCAGCAGTTATCTGGAGGACCGATACAATGAGCAGTTCTTC.

This clone was recorded once. The chain combines TRBV27 with TRBJ2-1, with D possibly matching TRBD1 (5 bases). CDR1 and CDR2 (germline): MNHEY, SMNVEV (reference sequence). Trimming stripped 3 bases from V and 6 bases from J, with 21 bases between. This CDR3 has 17 amino acids. The CDR3 coding sequence is TGTGCCAGCAGTTTTCTGATAGGGGATTTTAGGGGCAATGAGCAGTTCTTC. Translation gives CASSFLIGDFRGNEQFF.

The J gene is TRBJ2-1, the V gene TRBV7-8; 9 bases line up with TRBD2. Germline CDR1 and CDR2: SGHVS and FQNEAQ. The CDR3 runs 14 residues. Trimming cost V 3 bases and J 7 bases; bases outside gene matches: 4. CDR3 loop: CASSFGGRVNEQFF. The CDR3 coding sequence is TGTGCCAGCAGCTTCGGCGGGAGGGTAAATGAGCAGTTCTTC.

This chain connects TRBV15 to TRBJ1-4, with no clear D. The V and J ends lost 0 bases and 5 bases respectively, with 4 bases between them. CDR3 length: 13 residues. Germline V gene lookup returns CDR1 LNHNV and CDR2 YYDKDF (reference sequence). The CDR3 region is CATSRDFNEKLFF. CDR3 DNA sequence: TGTGCCACCAGCAGAGATTTCAATGAAAAACTGTTTTTT.

The chain carries TRBV15 and TRBJ1-1; D remains ambiguous. The CDR3 length is 14 residues. Deletions cut 0 bases from V and 6 bases from J, with 11 bases between. Looked up from germline, CDR1 is LNHNV and CDR2 is YYDKDF (reference sequence). The CDR3 spells CATSRDGRSSEAFF. The CDR3 DNA is TGTGCCACCAGCAGAGATGGAAGGTCCTCTGAAGCTTTCTTT.

This clone showed up just a few times. The chain employs TRBV20-1 and TRBJ2-7, with unresolved D. Germline V gene sequence: CDR1 DFQATT, CDR2 SNEGSKA (reference sequence). The CDR3 loop spans 11 amino acids. Trimming stripped 5 bases from V and 4 bases from J, with 9 bases between. The CDR3 sequence: CSADKVYEQYF. Written as DNA, the CDR3 is TGCAGTGCTGACAAGGTGTACGAGCAGTACTTC.